This is a list of T cell receptor beta chains from one sample in a study of T-cell reconstitution after alpha-beta-depleted transplantation in children. TCRdb fed the PCR reads into MiXCR, producing one record per CDR3 protein. The table shows a few hundred thousand distinct CDR3 sequences, with 20% to 30% occurring only once. Sequencing used PBMCs, obtained before TCRalphabeta/CD19-depleted stem cell transplant. The source is a boy less than two years old with Wiskott-Aldrich syndrome, due to receive a stem cell transplant. The CDR3 runs from the conserved cysteine through the conserved F or W. Each record gives: V gene, clone size, D gene, J gene, CDR3 DNA, CDR3 protein. The D gene is left open where the match is weak. Rows give clone size only sometimes, using once, few, many, or a class for an expanded clone.

TRBV10-3	.	.	TRBJ2-3	TGTGCCATCAGTGCTTTAGCGGCCACAGATACGCAGTATTTT	CAISALAATDTQYF
TRBV7-6	.	.	TRBJ2-1	TGTGCCAGCAGCCCCCAAGAGGGGAATGAGCAGTTCTTC	CASSPQEGNEQFF
TRBV5-1	.	TRBD2	TRBJ2-5	TGCGCCAGCAGCCATACTAGCGGCGAAGAGACCCAGTACTTC	CASSHTSGEETQYF
TRBV10-3	.	.	TRBJ1-5	TGTGCCATCAGTGAGGGGCAGGGCAGGGTCAGCAATCAGCCCCAGCATTTT	CAISEGQGRVSNQPQHF
TRBV5-5	once	.	TRBJ2-7	TGTGCCAGCAGCTTGGCGGCCGGGCCCCCGATCTCCTACGAGCAGTACTTC	CASSLAAGPPISYEQYF
TRBV7-2	few	.	TRBJ2-7	TGTGCCAGCAGCTTAGTTTCCAGGCTCAACTACTACTACGAGCAGTACTTC	CASSLVSRLNYYYEQYF
TRBV20-1	.	TRBD2	TRBJ2-7	TGCAGTGCTAGAGGGGGACTAGCGGGAGCTTCCTACGAGCAGTACTTC	CSARGGLAGASYEQYF
TRBV24-1	few	TRBD2	TRBJ2-3	TGTGCCACCAGTGATTTCACTAGCGGCCCAGATACGCAGTATTTT	CATSDFTSGPDTQYF
TRBV6-1	.	TRBD2	TRBJ2-3	TGTGCCAGCAGTGTATCTAGCGGGAGCTCCACAGATACGCAGTATTTT	CASSVSSGSSTDTQYF
TRBV7-2	.	.	TRBJ2-4	TGTGCCAGCAGCTTGGCAGATTTCGGGGAAAACATTCAGTACTTC	CASSLADFGENIQYF